The source of this T cell receptor beta chain is a study of CD8 T cells in ankylosing spondylitis (dated by TCRdb to the late 2010s). For context, the study as a whole: The study profiled T cell receptor beta repertoires in healthy donors and ankylosing spondylitis patients to find disease-linked TCR variants. Peripheral blood was sampled, and synovial fluid was also collected from ankylosing spondylitis patients. The full study cohort comprised 20 to 25 ankylosing spondylitis patients and over a hundred healthy donors. Overall results and qualifications from the work: The disease-linked clones were reported to be significantly enriched in matched synovial fluid samples from ankylosing spondylitis patients. Some of the motif variants had been reported before in the synovial fluid and blood of reactive arthritis patients, a finding that suggests common disease-initiation mechanisms. A TCR beta motif made up of eight highly homologous amino acid variants appeared to be characteristic of blood from ankylosing spondylitis patients. In peripheral blood, the disease-linked clones were found at relatively low frequencies and had a CD8+ phenotype.

The sample was run on an Illumina HiSeq 2500. Quantitative 5'-RACE with molecular barcodes was the method used to prepare the TCR beta libraries. The study's own analysis went as follows. To identify disease-linked TCR variants, a new computational method was used, one built on a probabilistic model of VDJ rearrangement. The public reads were reprocessed in TCRdb via fastp at Q25 and MiXCR, keeping in-frame beta chains. All rows with the same CDR3 protein become a single entry with the most common DNA and genes. These V and J calls rely on TCRdb rather than the paper's analysis. Here the sample has 250,000 or so distinct CDR3 sequences; roughly a tenth occur a single time. The ten largest clones capture 6% to 8% of the sample. A remark on this clonotype: What this receptor recognizes is not known. No much larger clone is present one base from it, and per-base qualities are unavailable.

Source material: blood, either unsorted or a sorted T cell fraction (not recorded which). The TCR was taken from a male donor with ankylosing spondylitis or in good health (not recorded which).

The DNA is TGCGCCAGCAGCAGAAATCCACCGGTCCAAGAGACCCAGTACTTC. Its protein product is CASSRNPPVQETQYF. Recombination joined TRBV5-1 with TRBJ2-5, with no confident D gene call. The CDR3 numbers 15 residues from cysteine through phenylalanine. The entry retains the CDR3 DNA only, 45 bases that are in frame from base 1. As encoded in the germline V gene, CDR1 is SGHRS while CDR2 is YFSETQ. Trimming removed 4 bases from V and 1 base from J, leaving 14 bases between the germline ends.